In this sample, the clone carrying this T cell receptor beta chain turned up once. The antigen is unknown. The data belong to a study of cytomegalovirus exposure and HLA in healthy donors. Study-wide points: For most subjects, TCR beta sequences were reported to predict HLA-A and HLA-B alleles with accuracy. Judged likely to be a sequencing artifact was a cluster of highly shared sequence variants. There were some public TCRs occurring in many donors, but most TCR sequences were rare.

Germline V gives CDR1 SEHNR, CDR2 FQNEAQ (reference sequence). This CDR3 spans 15 amino acids. The J segment lost 8 bases and the V segment lost 1 base, leaving 6 bases of the junction unmatched. A multiplex PCR was run with 60 Vbeta primers and 13 Jbeta primers. Only in-frame clones appear in the TCRdb table, and some are missing; sequencing was by immunoSEQ multiplex PCR. Among 150,000 to 200,000 clones listed, roughly 80% were seen once. The specimen sequenced was PBMCs. The sequence was obtained from a woman aged 18-29 years in good health and CMV-seronegative. The V call is TRBV7-9, the J call TRBJ2-2; 8 bases are a match to TRBD2. The CDR3 is CASSLGLSGTGELFF. In DNA, the CDR3 is TGTGCCAGCAGCTTAGGCCTTAGCGGGACAGGGGAGCTGTTTTTT.